The source of this T cell receptor beta chain is a study of response to subunit inactivated influenza vaccine. Comments on this clonotype: Its antigen remains unidentified.

Study-level findings and limits: The study's authors posited that every seasonal influenza vaccination enlists few new T cells.

Using its own MiXCR run on the RT-PCR reads, TCRdb lists one record per CDR3 protein. The sample shows some 180,000 distinct CDR3 sequences, 7.5% to 10% of them seen only once. The V end lost 5 bases, the J end lost 3 bases, and 16 bases lay between the germline ends. From germline, CDR1 is SGHVS and CDR2 FQNEAQ. The CDR3 runs to 16 residues. The V and J genes are TRBV7-8 and TRBJ2-2; D is unresolved. The sequenced sample was non-naive T cells sorted from PBMCs, obtained on the day of vaccination. This receptor was identified in a man over 45 who received an inactivated influenza vaccine. The CDR3 sequence: CASSAQSFRYTGELFF. CDR3 DNA: TGTGCCAGCAGCGCCCAAAGTTTCCGCTACACCGGGGAGCTGTTTTTT.